The clone carrying this TCR beta chain was detected only once. The data belong to a study of control samples from healthy donors and cancer patients. Trimming left V 6 bases short and J 10 bases short, with 12 bases between. The CDR3 is 12 residues long. Germline CDR1 and CDR2: LNHDA and SQIVND (reference sequence). TCRdb's table, derived via immunoSEQ multiplex PCR, lists solely in-frame clones and lacks some. The sample has about 170,000 clones, around 93% seen once. The chain employs TRBV19 and TRBJ1-4, with D possibly TRBD1 on 5 matching bases. The clonotype originates from a woman aged 60 to 75 in good health. Sequencing used blood. This chain's CDR3 is CASRDPGGKLFF. In DNA, the CDR3 is TGTGCCAGTAGGGACCCGGGGGGAAAACTGTTTTTT.